Listed below are T cell receptor beta chains from one sample, sequenced in a study of blood T cell repertoires in COVID-19. Generated by immunoSEQ multiplex PCR, the TCRdb table keeps only in-frame clones and is missing some. The profile covers some 73,000 clones, with under 90% appearing a single time and around 4% taken by the ten largest. Sequences were obtained from peripheral blood. These receptors were obtained from a woman aged 55-69 years with acute or convalescent COVID-19. CDR3s include the opening cysteine and the closing phenylalanine or tryptophan. D genes are given only for firm matches. Some rows have no size entry. The others give once, few or many, or a class for an expanded clone.

TRBD1	TRBJ1-3	NA	TRBV7-3	TGTGCCAGCAGCTCCCAGGGGGCAACTGGAAACACCATATATTTT	CASSSQGATGNTIYF
NA	TRBJ2-4	NA	TRBV7-9	TGTGCCAGCAGCTTACACGACCTGGGGCCCAAAAACATTCAGTACTTC	CASSLHDLGPKNIQYF
NA	TRBJ1-5	NA	TRBV28	TGTGCCACCCAGTTTCGGGGGAATCAGCCCCAGCATTTT	CATQFRGNQPQHF
NA	TRBJ2-7	NA	TRBV2	TGTGCCAGCAGTGAGCGGTATACTCTTCTCGAGCAGTACTTC	CASSERYTLLEQYF
TRBD2	TRBJ2-1	NA	TRBV7-2	TGTGCCAGCAGCTTAGGACTAGCGGGAGACTATGAGCAGTTCTTC	CASSLGLAGDYEQFF
NA	TRBJ1-2	NA	TRBV2	TGTGCCAGCAGTGAAAGGCCGGGGTCGGATAACTATGGCTACACCTTC	CASSERPGSDNYGYTF
NA	TRBJ2-7	once	TRBV2	TGTGCCAGCTGCCCGGGACACCACTACGAGCAGTACTTC	CASCPGHHYEQYF
TRBD1	TRBJ1-2	NA	TRBV13	TGTGCCAGCACCTCGACAGGGCAGGGCGGCTACACCTTC	CASTSTGQGGYTF
NA	TRBJ1-2	NA	TRBV5-6	TGTGCCAGCAGGATAACAGGGATCTATGGCTACACCTTC	CASRITGIYGYTF
NA	TRBJ1-2	NA	TRBV10-2	TGCGCCAGCAGTGAACAGGGCTATGGCTACACCTTC	CASSEQGYGYTF
NA	TRBJ1-1	NA	TRBV6-5	TGTGCCAGCTCTCTCCGTCTGCGGATGAACACTGAAGCTTTCTTT	CASSLRLRMNTEAFF
NA	TRBJ2-7	NA	TRBV5-1	TGCGCCAGCAGCTGGGCCGGGACACCTGAGCAGTACTTC	CASSWAGTPEQYF
NA	TRBJ1-4	once	TRBV11-2	TGTGCCAGCAGCTTAACCACAGGGATGGGTGAAAAACTGTTTTTT	CASSLTTGMGEKLFF
NA	TRBJ2-5	NA	TRBV20-1	TGCAGTGCTTTTCTCGAGACCCAGTACTTC	CSAFLETQYF
NA	TRBJ1-4	NA	TRBV27	TGTGCCAGCAGTTTCTCCACAGAGGGGGGGATAGAAAAACTGTTTTTT	CASSFSTEGGIEKLFF
NA	TRBJ2-1	NA	TRBV7-2	TGTGCCAGCAGCTTCACTAGGAATGAGCAGTTCTTC	CASSFTRNEQFF
NA	TRBJ1-2	NA	TRBV28	TGTGCCAGCGCCGCGGGGGGAGTCACTAACTATGGCTACACCTTC	CASAAGGVTNYGYTF
TRBD1	TRBJ2-5	NA	TRBV9	TGTGCCAGCAGCGTGGGGACAGTCCGAGAGACCCAGTACTTC	CASSVGTVRETQYF
NA	TRBJ1-2	medium-sized	TRBV19	TGTGCCAGTAGTATTTCAGGGATTAATGGCTACACCTTC	CASSISGINGYTF
NA	TRBJ1-4	NA	TRBV12-5	TGTGCTAGTGCTCCATCAGGGATCACTAATGAAAAACTGTTTTTT	CASAPSGITNEKLFF
NA	TRBJ1-2	NA	TRBV6-2/TRBV6-3	TGTGCCAGCAGTTACTCCCGGACAGAACGGTATGGCTACACCTTC	CASSYSRTERYGYTF
NA	TRBJ1-2	NA	TRBV5-5	TGTGCCAGCAGCCCTACGCGGCCTCCCTATGGCTACACCTTC	CASSPTRPPYGYTF